The sequence of this T cell receptor beta chain was determined in a study of blood T cells in healthy people across ages. Whole-study context: Per every two T cells, about one barcoded beta molecule was captured by template switching. Study-level results: Diversity estimates from one million T cells were considered underestimates.

The CDR3 contains 14 residues. Germline loops: CDR1 DFQATT, CDR2 SNEGSKA (reference sequence). With 3 bases removed from V and 0 bases from J, the gap between germline ends came to 9 bases. Note on this clonotype: The antigen is not known.

Sample-barcoded 5' priming and a J-beta primer mix drove a second PCR of roughly 6 to 12 cycles. In TCRdb, the 5' RACE reads were re-called with MiXCR into one record per CDR3 protein. The sample holds roughly 1,500,000 distinct CDR3 sequences, 42% seen once. Specimen: blood. The chain employs TRBV20-1 and TRBJ1-5; D uncertain. The clonotype comes from a woman in her late teens or twenties in good health. CDR3 coding DNA: TGCAGTGCTAGCGTTCCCTATAGCAATCAGCCCCAGCATTTT. Protein product: CSASVPYSNQPQHF.